Below, 17 T cell receptor beta chains from the same sample are listed, as sequenced in a study of blood T cell repertoires in COVID-19 (dated by TCRdb to the early 2020s). Library preparation was by the immunoSEQ multiplex PCR assay. Sourced from immuneACCESS, this table was stored by TCRdb with only in-frame sequences that have V and J called. A share of the clones is absent; for the studies checked, an unresolved V gene accounts for under half, and the remainder has no known explanation. The sample includes about 42,000 clones, with about nine tenths observed a single time. Roughly 0.39% of the sample is in the top ten clones. Sequences were obtained from peripheral blood. All receptors derive from a human donor in a cohort sampled during active COVID-19.

V usage is TRBV6-5 and J usage is TRBJ1-2, with D possibly being TRBD1 (6 bases). The CDR3 runs to 13 residues. V gave up 4 bases and J gave up 8 bases, with 14 bases separating them. The V gene's germline CDR1 is MNHEY and CDR2 SVGAGI. In nucleotides, the CDR3 is TGTGCCAGCAGTTCCACAGGGAAGGGGGGCTACACCTTC. This sequence encodes CASSSTGKGGYTF.

This clone was counted a few times. V is TRBV10-1 and J is TRBJ1-1, with 7 bases that match TRBD1. The CDR3 covers 13 residues. Germline-derived CDR1 and CDR2 are WNHNN and SYGVQD (reference sequence). Losses at the gene ends were 6 bases for V and 6 bases for J; bases not matched to a gene: 7. CDR3 amino acids: CASSVDRVAEAFF. The CDR3 DNA sequence: TGCGCCAGCAGCGTTGACAGGGTAGCTGAAGCTTTCTTT.

This chain uses TRBV4-3 with TRBJ1-1; D possibly corresponds to TRBD1 (6 bases). The V end was cut by 5 bases, the J end by 5 bases, with 18 bases between. Per germline, CDR1 LGHNA and CDR2 YSLEER. This CDR3 region has 15 residues. The CDR3 DNA is TGCGCCAGCAGCACTGGGGGTAACAGGGATACTGAAGCTTTCTTT. Translation gives CASSTGGNRDTEAFF.

This sequence joins TRBV2 and TRBJ2-3; tentative D call: TRBD1 (5 bases). Looked up from germline, CDR1 is SNHLY and CDR2 is FYNNEI. The CDR3 extends over 14 amino acids. Trimming left V 8 bases short and J 0 bases short, with 12 bases between. The CDR3 nucleotides read TGTGCCAGCGCCCAGGGCTCTAGCACAGATACGCAGTATTTT. The encoded protein is CASAQGSSTDTQYF.

This chain joins TRBV7-8 and TRBJ2-1, with TRBD2 matching 11 bases. The CDR3 covers 17 residues. Germline CDR1 SGHVS, CDR2 FQNEAQ. V shed 7 bases and J 6 bases; nucleotides not matched to a gene: 14. The CDR3 here is CASTYVAGGQSTNEQFF. The CDR3 DNA sequence: TGTGCCAGCACCTACGTAGCGGGGGGGCAATCTACCAATGAGCAGTTCTTC.

J is TRBJ2-7 and V is TRBV5-1, with TRBD1 as a possible D gene (6 bases). From germline, CDR1 is SGHRS and CDR2 YFSETQ. The CDR3 has 14 amino acids. V lost 0 bases, J lost 2 bases, and 9 bases lay in between. The CDR3: CASSLDRATYEQYF. Written as DNA, the CDR3 is TGCGCCAGCAGCTTGGACAGGGCTACCTACGAGCAGTACTTC.

This clone has just one count. The chain employs TRBV18 and TRBJ1-5; tentative D call: TRBD1 (5 bases). Trimming removed 6 bases at V and 2 bases at J, with 14 bases between. The CDR3 is 15 residues long. Per the germline V gene, CDR1 is KGHSH and CDR2 is LQKENI. CDR3 in DNA: TGTGCCAGCTCTATAGTTGGGGGGGGCAATCAGCCCCAGCATTTT. It is translated as CASSIVGGGNQPQHF. Based on the CDR3 plus reference TRBV18 and TRBJ1-5, the full variable domain is NAGVMQNPRHLVRRRGQEARLRCSPMKGHSHVYWYRQLPEEGLKFMVYLQKENIIDESGMPKERFSAEFPKEGPSILRIQQVVRGDSAAYFCASSIVGGGNQPQHFGDGTRLSIL.

This clone has a single count. The gene calls are TRBV29-1 and TRBJ2-7, with TRBD1 matching 9 bases. CDR3 length equals 15 residues. Trimming took 5 bases from V and 1 from J; bases not matched to a gene: 9. Germline V lookup: CDR1 SQVTM, CDR2 ANQGSEA. The CDR3: CSVIPDRGPSYEQYF. Written as DNA, the CDR3 is TGCAGCGTTATCCCGGACAGGGGTCCATCCTACGAGCAGTACTTC.

This rearrangement joins TRBV6-5 to TRBJ1-5; TRBD1 matches 9 bases. Trimming took 6 bases from V and 5 from J; bases not matched to a gene: 8. The germline V gene encodes CDR1 MNHEY and CDR2 SVGAGI. The CDR3 is 15 residues long. The CDR3 here is CASRGTGLGYQPQHF. As DNA, the CDR3 is TGTGCCAGCAGAGGGACAGGGCTGGGTTATCAGCCCCAGCATTTT.

The chain recombines TRBV27 with TRBJ1-6, with D maybe TRBD1 (6 bases). The CDR3 spans 16 residues. Trimming left V 4 bases short and J 4 bases short, with 14 bases between. Germline V gene data show CDR1 as MNHEY and CDR2 as SMNVEV (reference sequence). CDR3 in amino acids: CASSSQGFGYNSPLHF. The CDR3 DNA reads TGTGCCAGCAGTTCACAGGGATTCGGGTATAATTCACCCCTCCACTTT.

This clone was seen only once. The V call is TRBV7-8, the J call TRBJ1-6; maybe TRBD1 (6 bases). Trimming removed 3 bases from V and 8 bases from J, with 11 bases in between. This CDR3 spans 14 amino acids. Germline V gene lookup returns CDR1 SGHVS and CDR2 FQNEAQ. The CDR3: CASSLAGEYSPLHF. CDR3 nucleotide sequence: TGTGCCAGCAGCTTGGCAGGGGAGTATTCACCCCTCCACTTT.

J is TRBJ1-1 and V is TRBV3-1 (or the pseudogene TRBV3-2); D possibly corresponds to TRBD1 (6 bases). V was trimmed by 3 bases and J by 3 bases, leaving 17 bases between them. Germline loops: CDR1 LGHDT, CDR2 YNNKEL (reference sequence). The CDR3 is made up of 16 amino acids. CDR3 protein: CASSHLYQGPHTEAFF. The CDR3 nucleotides are TGTGCCAGCAGCCATCTCTACCAGGGGCCACACACTGAAGCTTTCTTT.

This chain joins TRBV19 and TRBJ1-5; no clear D gene. Germline CDR1 and CDR2: LNHDA and SQIVND (reference sequence). Trimming stripped 1 base from V and 5 bases from J, with 9 bases between. CDR3 length: 14 residues. The CDR3 here is CASSIGNNYQPQHF. The CDR3, as DNA: TGTGCCAGTAGTATAGGCAACAATTATCAGCCCCAGCATTTT.

This chain uses TRBV7-6 with TRBJ1-3; 7 positions match TRBD1. V shed 1 base, J shed 2 bases, and the junction held 5 bases outside the gene matches. Germline loops: CDR1 SGHVS, CDR2 FNYEAQ. The CDR3 spans 16 residues. The CDR3 reads CASSLDRGNAGNTIYF. The CDR3 bases are TGTGCCAGCAGCTTAGACAGGGGAAACGCTGGAAACACCATATATTTT.

DNA of the CDR3: TGTGCCAGCAGCCTAAATACGAACACTGAAGCTTTCTTT. It is translated as CASSLNTNTEAFF. The chain joins TRBV7-9 to TRBJ1-1; D unclear. This CDR3 spans 13 amino acids. Germline assignment: CDR1 SEHNR and CDR2 FQNEAQ (reference sequence). Trimming took 5 bases from V and 1 from J, leaving 8 bases between them.

The chain links TRBV6-2 or TRBV6-3 to TRBJ2-7; the match to TRBD2 covers 8 bases. Germline V gene data show CDR1 as MNHEY and CDR2 as SVGEGT. The J segment lost 0 bases and the V segment lost 4 bases, leaving 17 bases of the junction unmatched. CDR3 length equals 19 residues. CDR3 in DNA: TGTGCCAGCAGTTCCCGTTTAGCGGGGTATACCACGAGCTCCTACGAGCAGTACTTC. Protein sequence: CASSSRLAGYTTSSYEQYF.

This chain uses TRBV7-6 with TRBJ2-7; 10 bases map to TRBD1. V shed 4 bases and J 5 bases; nucleotides not matched to a gene: 11. This CDR3 contains 16 residues. Germline loops: CDR1 SGHVS, CDR2 FNYEAQ. CDR3 DNA: TGTGCCAGCAGCTCAAACCCGGGACAGGGGAGCGACGAGCAGTACTTC. Translating gives CASSSNPGQGSDEQYF.